A single sample gave rise to the 11 T cell receptor beta chains below, sequenced in a study of cytomegalovirus exposure and HLA in healthy donors. Primers for the PCR totalled 60 Vbeta and 13 Jbeta. TCRdb's copy holds only in-frame clones and misses some; the assay was immunoSEQ multiplex PCR. There are 150,000 to 200,000 clones in the sample; approximately 82% occur only once, and about 2.2% lies in the top ten. The sequenced sample was PBMCs. These receptors were taken from a woman between 25 and 40 years old in good health and CMV-seronegative.

This chain joins TRBV27 and TRBJ2-2, with a tentative D call TRBD1 (5 bases). The germline V and J ends were trimmed by 6 bases and 0 bases, with 14 bases remaining between them. From germline, CDR1 is MNHEY and CDR2 SMNVEV (reference sequence). This CDR3 comprises 16 residues. The CDR3: CASSPTVYANTGELFF. DNA for the CDR3: TGTGCCAGCAGCCCGACAGTTTACGCGAACACCGGGGAGCTGTTTTTT.

The chain combines TRBV30 with TRBJ2-1; 10 bases align to TRBD2. There are 15 residues in the CDR3. V dropped 3 bases and J dropped 6; count of bases not matched to a gene: 8. Germline V gene lookup returns CDR1 GTSNPN and CDR2 SVGIG (reference sequence). The CDR3 region has the DNA TGTGCCTGGAGCCTACTAGCGGGATTAGGCAATGAGCAGTTCTTC. Translation: CAWSLLAGLGNEQFF.

The chain employs TRBV7-9 and TRBJ1-1, with 8 positions matching TRBD1. V was pared by 4 bases and J by 6 bases, with 7 bases of the junction left unmatched. The V gene's germline CDR1 is SEHNR and CDR2 FQNEAQ (reference sequence). The CDR3 loop spans 14 amino acids. In DNA form, the CDR3 reads TGTGCCAGCAGCTCCAGTACAGGGGGATCTGAAGCTTTCTTT. Translation gives CASSSSTGGSEAFF.

This rearrangement joins TRBV5-4 to TRBJ2-5; tentative D call: TRBD1 (5 bases). The CDR3 has 15 amino acids. V lost 2 bases and J 4 bases, leaving 15 bases between the germline ends. CDR1 and CDR2 from the germline V gene are SGHNT and YYREEE (reference sequence). The CDR3 DNA reads as TGTGCCAGCAGCTTAACTTGGGGAAGGGGAGAGACCCAGTACTTC. It specifies CASSLTWGRGETQYF. The complete variable domain, with remaining parts taken from reference TRBV5-4 and TRBJ2-5, reads ETGVTQSPTHLIKTRGQQVTLRCSSQSGHNTVSWYQQALGQGPQFIFQYYREEENGRGNFPPRFSGLQFPNYSSELNVNALELDDSALYLCASSLTWGRGETQYFGPGTRLLVL.

Comment on this clone: Other DNA variants within this sample encode the same CDR3. The gene calls are TRBV28 and TRBJ1-3; maybe TRBD1 (5 bases). Trimming left V 2 bases short and J 1 base short, with 12 bases between. Germline V gives CDR1 MDHEN, CDR2 SYDVKM. The CDR3 is 16 amino acids. CDR3 sequence: CASSLGQGSSGNTIYF. The CDR3, as DNA: TGTGCCAGCAGTTTAGGTCAGGGTTCTTCTGGAAACACCATATATTTT.

V is TRBV6-4 and J is TRBJ1-5; no firm D call. CDR3 length equals 14 residues. With 4 bases removed from V and 3 bases from J, the gap between germline ends came to 10 bases. The germline CDR1 and CDR2 sequences are MRHNA and SNTAGT. In DNA form, the CDR3 reads TGTGCCAGCAGTGGCCTCCAGGTCAATCAGCCCCAGCATTTT. Residues: CASSGLQVNQPQHF.

The table lists this clone with a few counts. The chain is built from TRBV27 and TRBJ1-1, with D maybe TRBD1 (5 bases). The V end was cut by 0 bases, the J end by 4 bases, with 9 bases between. CDR1 and CDR2 (germline): MNHEY, SMNVEV (reference sequence). The CDR3 contains 14 residues. In nucleotides, the CDR3 is TGTGCCAGCAGTTTATCCTTCCAGGGCACTGAAGCTTTCTTT. Translation gives CASSLSFQGTEAFF.

The chain uses TRBV9 and TRBJ1-1, with D possibly being TRBD1 (6 bases). Looked up from germline, CDR1 is SGDLS and CDR2 is YYNGEE. V lost 6 bases and J 4 bases, leaving 10 bases between the germline ends. CDR3 size: 12 residues. CDR3 nucleotide sequence: TGTGCCAGCATGGGACACACCACTGAAGCTTTCTTT. As protein: CASMGHTTEAFF.

The rearrangement joins TRBV2 to TRBJ1-5; 9 bases line up with TRBD1. This CDR3 region has 15 residues. J was trimmed by 5 bases and V by 6 bases; bases with no gene match: 8. Germline assignment: CDR1 SNHLY and CDR2 FYNNEI. This CDR3 reads CASRPTGGYDQPQHF. CDR3 DNA: TGTGCCAGCAGACCGACAGGGGGGTACGATCAGCCCCAGCATTTT.

The chain recombines TRBV5-1 with TRBJ2-5; TRBD2 is a possible D gene (6 bases). There are 17 residues in the CDR3. Germline loops: CDR1 SGHRS, CDR2 YFSETQ. Trimming took 2 bases from V and 2 from J, leaving 19 bases between them. Here the CDR3 DNA reads TGCGCCAGCAGCTTACGCGGGGTAGGGCAGGGTCAAGAGACCCAGTACTTC. Protein sequence: CASSLRGVGQGQETQYF.

J is TRBJ2-7 and V is TRBV27; D gene unclear. Trimming cost V 0 bases and J 1 base, with 13 bases left between them. The V gene's germline CDR1 is MNHEY and CDR2 SMNVEV (reference sequence). The CDR3 has 16 amino acids. For the CDR3, the DNA is TGTGCCAGCAGTTTATCCCGCGGTTTTGGATCCTACGAGCAGTACTTC. Translated: CASSLSRGFGSYEQYF.